This T cell receptor beta chain derives from a study of blood T cell repertoires in COVID-19. Study summary: Samples taken during acute and convalescent COVID-19 were collected in the United States, Italy and Spain.

The study counted Cohort 3 donors as recovered given two negative PCRs, clearance, or symptom resolution. TCRdb keeps only in-frame clones here, not all; method: immunoSEQ multiplex PCR. Altogether around 190,000 clones are present, approximately 75% being singletons, with the ten largest covering about 10%. Germline lookup yields CDR1 SGDLS and CDR2 YYNGEE. Losses at the gene ends were 0 bases for V and 6 bases for J; bases not matched to a gene: 5. This CDR3 region has 15 residues. This sequence joins TRBV9 and TRBJ2-1; 8 nucleotides agree with TRBD2. The TCR comes from a man in his forties who had recovered from COVID-19. Sequencing input: PBMCs or T cells enriched from blood (not recorded which). CDR3 amino acids: CASSVAPAGVNEQFF. The CDR3 region has the DNA TGTGCCAGCAGCGTAGCTCCAGCGGGAGTCAATGAGCAGTTCTTC.